This is a list of T cell receptor beta chains from one sample in a study of T cell repertoires in cytomegalovirus infection. TCRdb reanalysed the reads using MiXCR and keeps one entry per CDR3 protein. The sample carries some 800,000 distinct CDR3 sequences, about 28% recorded once. These receptors' targets are unknown. The specimen comprised cultured CD8+ T cells from PBMCs, sampled from culture after CMV antigen stimulation. These receptors were obtained from a human donor in good health (CMV status not recorded). Some clones in this sample may be carry-over from other donors' samples. Each CDR3 is given with its conserved first and last residue. A D gene is named only where the DNA matches it firmly. Not every row has a clone size; where given, it reads once, few, many or a size class.

>TRBV6-1|NA|TRBJ2-3|NA
CASSTRGPEADTQYF
TGTGCCAGCAGCACGCGGGGGCCCGAGGCAGATACGCAGTATTTT
>TRBV18|NA|TRBJ2-2|NA
CASSPMTRGTGELFF
TGTGCCAGCTCACCGATGACCAGGGGCACCGGGGAGCTGTTTTTT
>TRBV7-9|few|TRBJ1-2|TRBD1
CASRDGQGAGGYTF
TGTGCCAGCAGGGATGGACAGGGGGCAGGTGGCTACACCTTC
>TRBV29-1|few|TRBJ2-7|TRBD1
CSVETGMFSYEQYF
TGCAGCGTTGAGACAGGGATGTTTTCCTACGAGCAGTACTTC
>TRBV27|NA|TRBJ2-3|NA
CASSLSSMGGLITDTQYF
TGTGCCAGCAGTTTAAGTAGTATGGGGGGCTTAATCACAGATACGCAGTATTTT
>TRBV12-5|few|TRBJ2-5|NA
CASGLGIGEETQYF
TGTGCTAGTGGTTTGGGGATCGGGGAAGAGACCCAGTACTTC
>TRBV28|few|TRBJ2-3|TRBD2
CASSYLAGADTQYF
TGTGCCAGCAGCTATCTAGCGGGGGCAGATACGCAGTATTTT
>TRBV6-1|many|TRBJ2-1|NA
CASSEIGELVNEQFF
TGTGCCAGCAGTGAAATCGGGGAGTTGGTCAATGAGCAGTTCTTC
>TRBV5-1|few|TRBJ2-5|TRBD2
CASSLAVSGGRETQYF
TGCGCCAGCAGCTTGGCCGTTAGCGGGGGCCGTGAGACCCAGTACTTC
>TRBV4-1|many|TRBJ2-1|TRBD1
CASSQDWTGGYNEQFF
TGCGCCAGCAGCCAAGATTGGACAGGGGGCTACAATGAGCAGTTCTTC
>TRBV7-9|NA|TRBJ2-1|NA
CASSSGQYDEQFF
TGTGCCAGCAGCTCCGGACAATACGATGAGCAGTTCTTC
>TRBV7-6|NA|TRBJ1-1|NA
CASSVQQGSLTEAFF
TGTGCCAGCAGCGTACAACAGGGAAGCCTCACTGAAGCTTTCTTT
>TRBV10-3|few|TRBJ1-1|NA
CAISEFHREAFF
TGTGCCATCAGTGAGTTCCACCGGGAGGCTTTCTTT
>TRBV6-2/TRBV6-3|NA|TRBJ2-1|TRBD2
CASSYWWSGGTLINEQFF
TGTGCCAGCAGTTACTGGTGGAGCGGGGGGACGCTTATCAATGAGCAGTTCTTC
>TRBV3-1|NA|TRBJ2-3|TRBD1
CASSQTGYPDTQYF
TGTGCCAGCAGCCAGACAGGGTACCCAGATACGCAGTATTTT
>TRBV6-1|NA|TRBJ2-1|TRBD1
CASLLGPGQTSYNEQFF
TGTGCCAGCCTTCTGGGACCGGGACAGACCTCCTACAATGAGCAGTTCTTC
>TRBV20-1|NA|TRBJ1-2|TRBD1
CSAKNTGGAYGYTF
TGCAGTGCTAAGAATACAGGGGGCGCTTATGGCTACACCTTC
>TRBV7-9|NA|TRBJ1-2|NA
CASSPPPAGRWYGYTF
TGTGCCAGCAGCCCACCCCCGGCGGGGAGATGGTATGGCTACACCTTC
>TRBV7-8|many|TRBJ2-3|NA
CASSLDRNDRQPTDTQYF
TGTGCCAGCAGCTTAGATAGGAACGACAGGCAACCCACAGATACGCAGTATTTT
>TRBV4-1|NA|TRBJ2-1|NA
CAGSQASRIHEQFF
TGCGCCGGCAGCCAGGCCTCTAGAATCCATGAGCAGTTCTTC
>TRBV7-6|few|TRBJ2-5|TRBD2
CASRFIAGGQETQYF
TGTGCCAGCAGATTTATAGCGGGGGGACAAGAGACCCAGTACTTC
>TRBV7-2|many|TRBJ2-5|TRBD2
CASSAWTSGAQETQYF
TGTGCCAGCAGCGCCTGGACTAGCGGGGCCCAAGAGACCCAGTACTTC
>TRBV27|NA|TRBJ2-7|NA
CASSWASSSYEQYF
TGTGCCAGCAGCTGGGCGTCGAGCTCCTACGAGCAGTACTTC
>TRBV4-3|NA|TRBJ2-3|NA
CASSQDLNQLAIFRTDTQYF
TGCGCCAGCAGCCAAGATCTAAATCAACTAGCCATATTCCGCACAGATACGCAGTATTTT
>TRBV27|NA|TRBJ1-6|TRBD1
CASSSGQGAARNSPLHF
TGTGCCAGCTCCTCCGGACAGGGGGCAGCTAGGAATTCACCCCTCCACTTT
>TRBV27|few|TRBJ1-5|NA
CASSLNGVSNQPQHF
TGTGCCAGCAGTTTAAATGGAGTAAGCAATCAGCCCCAGCATTTT
>TRBV7-6|many|TRBJ1-6|NA
CASSLEVNSPLHF
TGTGCCAGCAGCTTAGAAGTAAATTCACCCCTCCACTTT
>TRBV7-9|many|TRBJ1-1|TRBD1
CASFMGGQGTEAFF
TGTGCCAGCTTCATGGGGGGACAGGGGACTGAAGCTTTCTTT
>TRBV12-5|NA|TRBJ1-2|TRBD1
CASGPAGTGDYGYTF
TGTGCTAGTGGGCCCGCCGGGACAGGGGACTATGGCTACACCTTC
>TRBV7-2|many|TRBJ2-2|TRBD2
CASSPWTSGGAGELFF
TGTGCCAGCAGCCCCTGGACTAGCGGGGGGGCTGGGGAGCTGTTTTTT
>TRBV13|few|TRBJ1-2|TRBD1
CASSLDGGTGDGYTF
TGTGCCAGCAGCTTAGATGGTGGAACAGGGGATGGCTACACCTTC
>TRBV7-2|many|TRBJ2-1|NA
CALWGGVYNEQFF
TGTGCCTTATGGGGCGGGGTGTACAATGAGCAGTTCTTC
>TRBV4-2|NA|TRBJ2-3|NA
CASSPRGALGTDTQYF
TGTGCCAGCAGCCCCCGGGGGGCCCTGGGCACAGATACGCAGTATTTT
>TRBV27|few|TRBJ2-1|TRBD2
CASSVLAGGPAGYNEQFF
TGTGCCAGCAGCGTACTAGCGGGGGGCCCCGCCGGTTACAATGAGCAGTTCTTC
>TRBV6-2/TRBV6-3|few|TRBJ2-1|NA
CASSYSNTRSYNEQFF
TGTGCCAGCAGTTACTCGAACACCCGCTCCTACAATGAGCAGTTCTTC
>TRBV6-1|NA|TRBJ2-2|NA
CASSSNPGELFF
TGTGCCAGCAGCTCCAATCCCGGGGAGCTGTTTTTT
>TRBV2|NA|TRBJ2-4|NA
CASSERYF
TGTGCCAGCAGTGAACGGTACTTC
>TRBV9|NA|TRBJ2-3|TRBD2
CASSMGLAEATDTQYF
TGTGCCAGCAGCATGGGACTAGCGGAAGCCACAGATACGCAGTATTTT
>TRBV7-9|NA|TRBJ2-6|NA
CASSLAGGNVLTF
TGTGCCAGCAGCTTAGCAGGGGGCAACGTCCTGACTTTC
>TRBV7-6|many|TRBJ2-7|NA
CASSPGYGGGLTYEQYF
TGTGCCAGCAGCCCGGGGTACGGCGGGGGCTTAACCTACGAGCAGTACTTC
>TRBV4-3|NA|TRBJ2-2|NA
CASSPFEFTGELFF
TGCGCCAGCAGCCCTTTTGAATTCACCGGGGAGCTGTTTTTT
>TRBV27|NA|TRBJ2-1|NA
CASSLRNGGPYNEQFF
TGTGCCAGCAGCTTACGGAACGGGGGGCCTTACAATGAGCAGTTCTTC
>TRBV19|NA|TRBJ1-5|NA
CASSIHRQGRGPNQPQHF
TGTGCCAGTAGTATCCACCGGCAGGGCCGAGGACCCAATCAGCCCCAGCATTTT
>TRBV7-9|NA|TRBJ2-4|NA
CASSLGQPPIQYF
TGTGCCAGCAGCTTAGGCCAGCCCCCCATTCAGTACTTC
>TRBV7-6|many|TRBJ2-7|NA
CASSRVGSSYEQYF
TGTGCCAGCAGTAGGGTGGGAAGCTCCTACGAGCAGTACTTC
>TRBV5-1|NA|TRBJ1-2|NA
CASSQPLSTTGAGGYTF
TGCGCCAGCAGCCAACCCCTGTCCACCACTGGTGCGGGTGGCTACACCTTC
>TRBV28|NA|TRBJ2-2|NA
CASSQQGGTGELFF
TGTGCCAGCAGCCAACAAGGTGGCACCGGGGAGCTGTTTTTT
>TRBV7-9|NA|TRBJ1-1|TRBD1
CASRAPGQLNTEAFF
TGTGCCAGCAGGGCCCCGGGACAGTTGAACACTGAAGCTTTCTTT
>TRBV12-3/TRBV12-4|NA|TRBJ1-2|TRBD1
CASSGQGYIANYGYTF
TGTGCCAGCAGCGGACAGGGATATATAGCTAACTATGGCTACACCTTC